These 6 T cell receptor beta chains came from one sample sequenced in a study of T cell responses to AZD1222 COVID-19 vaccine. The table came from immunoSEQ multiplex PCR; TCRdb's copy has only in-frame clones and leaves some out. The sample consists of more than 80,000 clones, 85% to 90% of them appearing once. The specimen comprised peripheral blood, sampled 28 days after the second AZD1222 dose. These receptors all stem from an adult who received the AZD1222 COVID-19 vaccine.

Here the CDR3 DNA reads TGTGCCAGCAGTTCCGACTGGGACAGGCCGGTGAATTCACCCCTCCACTTT. Amino acids: CASSSDWDRPVNSPLHF. This chain joins TRBV2 and TRBJ1-6, with 8 bases matching TRBD1. The CDR3 length is 17 residues. Germline V gives CDR1 SNHLY, CDR2 FYNNEI. V trimming: 5 bases; J trimming: 7 bases; junction bases outside the gene matches: 13.

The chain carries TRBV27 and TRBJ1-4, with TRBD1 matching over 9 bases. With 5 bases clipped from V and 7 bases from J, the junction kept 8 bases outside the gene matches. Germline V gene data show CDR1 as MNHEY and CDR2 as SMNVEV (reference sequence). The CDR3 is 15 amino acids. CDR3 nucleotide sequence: TGTGCCAGCAGTCCGTTGGACAGGGGTGGTGAAAAACTGTTTTTT. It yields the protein CASSPLDRGGEKLFF.

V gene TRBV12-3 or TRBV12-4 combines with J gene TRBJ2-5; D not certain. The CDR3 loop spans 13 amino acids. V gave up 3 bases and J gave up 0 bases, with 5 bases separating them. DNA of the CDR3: TGTGCCAGCAGTTTCTTGTACCAAGAGACCCAGTACTTC. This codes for CASSFLYQETQYF.

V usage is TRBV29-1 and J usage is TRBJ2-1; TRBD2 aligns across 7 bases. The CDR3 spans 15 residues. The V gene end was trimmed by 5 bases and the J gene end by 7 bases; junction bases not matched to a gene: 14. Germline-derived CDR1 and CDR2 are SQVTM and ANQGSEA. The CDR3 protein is CSVSSGVGRANEQFF. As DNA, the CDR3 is TGCAGCGTTTCTTCGGGAGTAGGGAGGGCTAATGAGCAGTTCTTC.

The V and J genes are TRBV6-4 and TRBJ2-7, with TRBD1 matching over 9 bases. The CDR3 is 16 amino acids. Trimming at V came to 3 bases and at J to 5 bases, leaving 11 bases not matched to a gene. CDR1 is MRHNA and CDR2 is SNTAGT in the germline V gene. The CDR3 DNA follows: TGTGCCAGCAGTGAGTTTGCCGGGACAGGGATCCACGAGCAGTACTTC. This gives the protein CASSEFAGTGIHEQYF.

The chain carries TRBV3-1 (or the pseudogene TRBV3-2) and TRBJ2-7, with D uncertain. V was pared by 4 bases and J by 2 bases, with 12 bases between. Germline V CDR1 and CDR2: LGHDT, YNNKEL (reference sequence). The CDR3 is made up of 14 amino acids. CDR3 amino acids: CASSLRGSTYEQYF. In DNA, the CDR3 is TGTGCCAGCAGCCTACGTGGCTCAACCTACGAGCAGTACTTC.